A single sample is the source of the 23 T cell receptor beta chains below, sequenced in a study of CXCR3-negative and CXCR3-positive naive CD8 T cells. 5' RACE that incorporated UMI labels was used to prepare the TRB cDNA libraries. Reanalyzing the 5' RACE reads, TCRdb keeps one entry per CDR3 protein, without DNA. Recorded here are approximately 53,000 distinct CDR3 sequences; the top ten clones represent about 20%. Source material: memory CD8+ T cells from blood. These receptors originate from a human donor in good health. Some clones in this sample may be carry-over from other donors' samples.

V is TRBV13 and J is TRBJ1-3. The length of the CDR3 is 13 residues. Germline CDR1 and CDR2: PRHDT and FYEKMQ (reference sequence). The CDR3: CASSLEDESTIYF.

This sequence joins TRBV6-5 and TRBJ1-2. This CDR3 has 14 amino acids. CDR1 is MNHEY and CDR2 is SVGAGI in the germline V gene. The CDR3 spells CASTQGRHWDGYTF.

The genes are TRBV19 and TRBJ2-2; no DNA is available, so the TRBD1 call from TCRdb remains unchecked. The CDR3 totals 16 residues. CDR1 is LNHDA and CDR2 is SQIVND in the germline V gene (reference sequence). CDR3 sequence: CASSWGFILNVGELLF.

This chain connects TRBV3-1 to TRBJ1-2. This CDR3 is built from 12 residues. Germline V CDR1 and CDR2: LGHDT, YNNKEL (reference sequence). CDR3: CATDGGNYGYTF.

CDR3 sequence reads: CASSLMGAGTEAFF. V is TRBV5-1 and J is TRBJ1-1; as DNA is missing, the TRBD1 call by TCRdb cannot be tested. CDR1 is SGHRS and CDR2 is YFSETQ in the germline V gene. CDR3 length: 14 residues.

The chain links TRBV7-2 to TRBJ2-2; no DNA is available, so the TRBD1 call from TCRdb remains unchecked. The CDR3 runs to 15 residues. In germline, CDR1 is SGHTA, CDR2 FQGNSA. This CDR3 is CASSSYRANTGELFF.

J is TRBJ2-1 and V is TRBV5-4; TCRdb reports TRBD1, a call that lacks DNA to check it against. This CDR3 is built from 18 residues. Germline CDR1 is SGHNT and CDR2 is YYREEE (reference sequence). This CDR3 reads CASSLVGLGMDRENEQFF.

This rearrangement joins TRBV4-3 to TRBJ2-2. The V gene's germline CDR1 is LGHNA and CDR2 YSLEER. This CDR3 region has 14 residues. The CDR3 protein is CASSPTQVAGELFF.

CDR3 in amino acids: CASSQDITSYEQYF. This chain connects TRBV3-1 to TRBJ2-7. The CDR3 length is 14 residues. The germline V gene encodes CDR1 LGHDT and CDR2 YNNKEL (reference sequence).

The rearrangement links TRBV29-1 to TRBJ1-1. The CDR3 is made up of 11 amino acids. Germline V CDR1 and CDR2: SQVTM, ANQGSEA. CDR3 in amino acids: CSVLRVTEAFF.

The gene calls are TRBV19 and TRBJ2-3. From germline, CDR1 is LNHDA and CDR2 SQIVND (reference sequence). The CDR3 runs to 13 residues. The CDR3 sequence is CASSIASTDTQYF.

V and J are TRBV15 and TRBJ2-4; TCRdb selects TRBD1, and the lack of DNA leaves this call unchecked. The length of the CDR3 is 15 residues. CDR1 is LNHNV, CDR2 YYDKDF, per germline (reference sequence). The CDR3 reads CATSMGGQAKNIQYF.

J is TRBJ2-1 and V is TRBV6-1. Per germline, CDR1 MNHNS and CDR2 SASEGT. The CDR3 has 15 amino acids. The CDR3: CASSEKGDGYNEPFF.

CDR3 residues: CASNQAGVYEQYF. The chain uses TRBV4-3 and TRBJ2-7; the TCRdb call, TRBD1, lacks DNA for checking. Germline V gene data show CDR1 as LGHNA and CDR2 as YSLEER. This CDR3 region has 13 residues.

The gene calls are TRBV13 and TRBJ2-2. The CDR3 has 11 residues. Germline V lookup: CDR1 PRHDT, CDR2 FYEKMQ (reference sequence). The CDR3 loop is CASSAPGELFF.

This sequence joins TRBV7-6 and TRBJ2-1; TCRdb picks TRBD1, but there is no DNA to check that call. The CDR3 length is 18 residues. Germline lookup yields CDR1 SGHVS and CDR2 FNYEAQ. The CDR3 sequence is CASSRSPDREGAYNEQFF.

The chain combines TRBV28 with TRBJ1-1; the TCRdb D gene call, TRBD1, has no DNA to confirm it. Germline CDR1 reads MDHEN; CDR2 reads SYDVKM. The CDR3 is 18 residues long. The CDR3 reads CASSYPSPRRGAVTEAFF.

The CDR3 here is CSARDLMLAGPNEQFF. The chain has TRBV20-1 and TRBJ2-1; without DNA, the TCRdb call of TRBD2 cannot be checked. The germline V gene encodes CDR1 DFQATT and CDR2 SNEGSKA (reference sequence). This CDR3 has 16 residues.

The chain carries TRBV6-5 and TRBJ2-3; TCRdb picks TRBD2, but there is no DNA to check that call. The CDR3 is made up of 16 amino acids. Germline V gene lookup returns CDR1 MNHEY and CDR2 SVGAGI. The CDR3 here is CASSWGLAGFTDTQYF.

The rearrangement uses TRBV29-1 and TRBJ1-5. Germline values: CDR1 SQVTM, CDR2 ANQGSEA. This CDR3 is built from 13 residues. The CDR3 region is CSVGGYSNQPQHF.

The rearrangement uses TRBV15 and TRBJ2-3. Per germline, CDR1 LNHNV and CDR2 YYDKDF (reference sequence). This CDR3 is 13 amino acids long. The CDR3 sequence: CATSSTSRDTQYF. The entire variable domain, with the rest obtained from reference TRBV15 and TRBJ2-3, is as follows: DAMVIQNPRYQVTQFGKPVTLSCSQTLNHNVMYWYQQKSSQAPKLLFHYYDKDFNNEADTPDNFQSRRPNTSFCFLDIRSPGLGDTAMYLCATSSTSRDTQYFGPGTRLTVL.

The chain is built from TRBV5-1 and TRBJ2-7; TCRdb gives TRBD2 as the D gene, but with no DNA this cannot be confirmed. This CDR3 is built from 14 residues. Germline-derived CDR1 and CDR2 are SGHRS and YFSETQ. CDR3 in amino acids: CASRNTSGNYEQYF.

The chain joins TRBV20-1 to TRBJ2-1; TCRdb's assignment of TRBD2 cannot be checked, as there is no DNA. Germline loops: CDR1 DFQATT, CDR2 SNEGSKA (reference sequence). CDR3 length: 15 amino acids. The CDR3 loop reads CSARGSGTGGDGQFF.